This entry lists 15 T cell receptor beta chains sequenced from one sample in a study of blood T cell repertoires in COVID-19. The data were produced by immunoSEQ multiplex PCR, yet TCRdb's version contains in-frame clones alone and is incomplete. The data contain a few hundred thousand clones, over 80% of them singletons. Sequencing input: peripheral blood. Source of these receptors: a woman in her twenties or thirties with COVID-19, enrolled during active disease.

The chain recombines TRBV7-9 with TRBJ2-1; 8 bases align to TRBD2. Germline CDR1 and CDR2: SEHNR and FQNEAQ (reference sequence). The CDR3 loop spans 15 amino acids. V lost 6 bases to trimming and J lost 4 bases; unmatched junction nucleotides: 8. CDR3 residues: CASSPSGSTYNEQFF. CDR3 DNA: TGTGCCAGCAGTCCAAGCGGGAGTACTTACAATGAGCAGTTCTTC.

The rearrangement links TRBV6-5 to TRBJ1-2; 7 positions match TRBD1. The CDR3 is 13 amino acids. Germline loops: CDR1 MNHEY, CDR2 SVGAGI. The ends lost 4 bases at V and 5 bases at J; junction bases unmatched: 4. CDR3 coding DNA: TGTGCCAGCAGTTCCCAGACAGGGTATGGCTACACCTTC. It translates to CASSSQTGYGYTF.

The chain has TRBV21-1 and TRBJ1-5. TRBV21-1 is a pseudogene segment. The CDR3 length is 14 residues. The CDR3 sequence: CASSKQRGNQPQHF. In DNA, the CDR3 is TGTGCCAGCAGCAAACAGCGTGGCAATCAGCCCCAGCATTTT.

J is TRBJ1-1 and V is TRBV7-9; D perhaps matches TRBD1 (6 bases). The CDR3 is 13 residues long. Germline loops: CDR1 SEHNR, CDR2 FQNEAQ (reference sequence). Between the trimmed V and J ends, which lost 8 bases and 2 bases, there was a span of 12 bases. Here the CDR3 reads CASGNRVNTEAFF. For the CDR3, the DNA is TGTGCCAGCGGGAACAGGGTTAACACTGAAGCTTTCTTT.

The chain joins TRBV5-1 to TRBJ2-1, with 10 bases lining up with TRBD1. The CDR3 is 16 residues long. V was clipped by 0 bases and J by 3 bases; unmatched bases: 3. Germline lookup yields CDR1 SGHRS and CDR2 YFSETQ. The CDR3 protein is CASSLGRDRGYNEQFF. The CDR3 region has the DNA TGCGCCAGCAGCTTGGGGAGGGACAGGGGCTACAATGAGCAGTTCTTC.

In its sample, this clone was seen once. V is TRBV3-1 (or the pseudogene TRBV3-2) and J is TRBJ1-2; the D gene is possibly TRBD1 (6 bases). The CDR3 contains 15 residues. Germline values: CDR1 LGHDT, CDR2 YNNKEL (reference sequence). The germline V and J ends were trimmed by 1 base and 4 bases, with 13 bases remaining between them. The CDR3 DNA sequence: TGTGCCAGCAGCCAAGGCCTCCAGGGGATCTATGGCTACACCTTC. Its translation is CASSQGLQGIYGYTF.

V gene TRBV7-2 combines with J gene TRBJ1-6, with 7 bases fitting TRBD1. Trimming at V came to 1 base and at J to 4 bases, leaving 4 bases not matched to a gene. Looked up from germline, CDR1 is SGHTA and CDR2 is FQGNSA. The CDR3 covers 16 residues. CDR3 DNA: TGTGCCAGCAGCTTAGTGGGACAGTCGTATAATTCACCCCTCCACTTT. Its protein product is CASSLVGQSYNSPLHF.

The chain has TRBV6-5 and TRBJ1-2, with TRBD1 as a possible D gene (6 bases). Deletions cut 7 bases from V and 8 bases from J, with 17 bases between. The V gene's germline CDR1 is MNHEY and CDR2 SVGAGI. The CDR3 totals 13 residues. CDR3: CASTPGGPHGYTF. The CDR3 bases are TGTGCCAGCACTCCGGGGGGGCCACACGGCTACACCTTC.

The chain has TRBV24-1 and TRBJ2-3; D possibly corresponds to TRBD1 (6 bases). V was cut by 10 bases and J by 2 bases, with 15 bases left in between. The CDR3 totals 14 residues. Germline loops: CDR1 KGHDR, CDR2 SFDVKD. The CDR3: CATQGQLFTDTQYF. The DNA for the CDR3 is TGTGCCACACAAGGACAGTTATTCACAGATACGCAGTATTTT.

The chain has TRBV27 and TRBJ1-6, with unresolved D. V was clipped by 2 bases and J by 9 bases, with 8 bases between them. This CDR3 has 13 amino acids. CDR1 MNHEY and CDR2 SMNVEV come from the germline V gene (reference sequence). CDR3 protein: CASSLELLSPLHF. The CDR3, as DNA: TGTGCCAGCAGTTTAGAGCTGCTTTCACCCCTCCACTTT.

The genes are TRBV28 and TRBJ1-4; D gene uncertain. The CDR3 runs to 12 residues. V lost 3 bases and J lost 11, with 10 bases in between. CDR1 MDHEN and CDR2 SYDVKM come from the germline V gene. In DNA, the CDR3 is TGTGCCAGCAGTTTGGTAAAGAGGAAACTGTTTTTT. It yields the protein CASSLVKRKLFF.

The rearrangement joins TRBV7-6 to TRBJ2-2, with 10 bases that match TRBD1. After removal of 2 bases from V and 5 bases from J, the junction contained 5 bases not matched to a gene. The germline V gene has CDR1 SGHVS and CDR2 FNYEAQ. The CDR3 is 16 residues long. The DNA of the CDR3 is TGTGCCAGCAGCTTACGACAGGGGGCGATGACCGGGGAGCTGTTTTTT. The encoded protein is CASSLRQGAMTGELFF.

The gene calls are TRBV9 and TRBJ2-2, with 9 positions matching TRBD1. J lost 1 base, V lost 3 bases, and 4 bases had no gene match. The CDR3 loop spans 16 amino acids. In germline, CDR1 is SGDLS, CDR2 YYNGEE. CDR3 amino acids: CASSGRQGVNTGELFF. For the CDR3, the DNA is TGTGCCAGCAGCGGCCGACAGGGGGTGAACACCGGGGAGCTGTTTTTT.

CDR3 amino acids: CASSYGSQATYEQYF. The CDR3 DNA reads as TGTGCCAGCAGTTACGGGTCACAGGCGACCTACGAGCAGTACTTC. This chain uses TRBV6-2 or TRBV6-3 with TRBJ2-7, with D possibly matching TRBD1 (5 bases). Looked up from germline, CDR1 is MNHEY and CDR2 is SVGEGT. Trimming shortened V by 2 bases and J by 2 bases, and 13 bases separated the two germline ends. This CDR3 region has 15 residues.

The chain links TRBV9 to TRBJ2-3; 9 nucleotides agree with TRBD2. The CDR3 has 18 amino acids. CDR1 and CDR2 (germline): SGDLS, YYNGEE. Trimming at V came to 4 bases and at J to 0 bases, leaving 12 bases not matched to a gene. The CDR3 region is CASSLGGSGSASTDTQYF. The CDR3 DNA reads TGTGCCAGCAGCCTCGGTGGTAGCGGGAGTGCTAGCACAGATACGCAGTATTTT.